This T cell receptor (beta chain) was sequenced in a study of Ad26.COV2.S vaccination and SARS-CoV-2 variants. Overall study: Enrolled in COV1001, the donor was in the Ad26.COV2.S trial arm, which received the vaccine. Ad26.COV2.S, an intramuscular injection, was given once or twice 56 days apart.

In its sample, this clone was seen a few times. Its specificity is not known. Study results and limitations: Vaccine recipients showed a spike-specific TCR breadth that was higher than in placebo recipients.

TCRdb's copy holds only in-frame clones and misses some; the assay was immunoSEQ multiplex PCR. The data show hundreds of thousands of clones, over 75% seen once. Specified treatment: 15 to 20 received Ad26.COV2.S at low or high dose, single or two shots; about 5 received placebo; per-sample allocation not given. Sample collection was performed on day 63 after the first vaccine or placebo injection. This sequence originates from a person aged 18-60 years who received the Ad26.COV2.S COVID-19 vaccine or a placebo. Specimen: peripheral blood, collected in a trial of Ad26.COV2.S vaccine versus placebo.

The CDR3 DNA reads as TGCAGTGCTAGGAGGAACTATGGCTACACCTTC. Protein sequence: CSARRNYGYTF. The chain recombines TRBV20-1 with TRBJ1-2, with no clear D. Deletions cut 3 bases from V and 2 bases from J, with 4 bases between. The CDR3 runs 11 residues. The V gene's germline CDR1 is DFQATT and CDR2 SNEGSKA (reference sequence).